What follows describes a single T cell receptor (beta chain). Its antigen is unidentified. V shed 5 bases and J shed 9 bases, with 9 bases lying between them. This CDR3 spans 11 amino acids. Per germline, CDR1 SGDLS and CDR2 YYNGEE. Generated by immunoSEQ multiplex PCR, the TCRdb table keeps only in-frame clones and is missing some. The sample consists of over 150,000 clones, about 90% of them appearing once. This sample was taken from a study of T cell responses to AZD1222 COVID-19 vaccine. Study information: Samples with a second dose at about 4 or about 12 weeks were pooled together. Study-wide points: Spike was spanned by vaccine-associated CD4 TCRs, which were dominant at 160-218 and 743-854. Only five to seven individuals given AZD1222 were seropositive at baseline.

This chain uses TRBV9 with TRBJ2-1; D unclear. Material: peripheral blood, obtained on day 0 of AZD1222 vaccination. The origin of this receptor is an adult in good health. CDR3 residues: CASSEVGEQFF. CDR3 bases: TGTGCCAGCAGTGAGGTGGGTGAGCAGTTCTTC.